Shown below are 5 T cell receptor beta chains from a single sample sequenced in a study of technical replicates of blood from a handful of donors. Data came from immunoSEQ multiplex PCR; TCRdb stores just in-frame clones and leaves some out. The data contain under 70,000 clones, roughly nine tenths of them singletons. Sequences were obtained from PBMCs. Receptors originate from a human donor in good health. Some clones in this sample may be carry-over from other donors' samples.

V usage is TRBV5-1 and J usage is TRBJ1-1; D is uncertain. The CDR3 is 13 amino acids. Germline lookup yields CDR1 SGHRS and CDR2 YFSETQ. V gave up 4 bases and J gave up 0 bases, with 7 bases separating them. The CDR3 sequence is CASSTHMNTEAFF. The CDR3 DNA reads TGCGCCAGCAGCACACACATGAACACTGAAGCTTTCTTT.

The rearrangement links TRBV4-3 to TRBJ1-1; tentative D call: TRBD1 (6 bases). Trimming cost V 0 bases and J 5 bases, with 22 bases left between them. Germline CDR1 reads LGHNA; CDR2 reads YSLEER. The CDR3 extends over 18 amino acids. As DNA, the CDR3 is TGCGCCAGCAGCCAAGAGATGGGGGCGGGGGTCGAGCGAACTGAAGCTTTCTTT. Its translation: CASSQEMGAGVERTEAFF.

The CDR3 DNA follows: TGTGCCAGCAGACAGGGACAGGGCTATGGCTACACCTTC. Amino acid sequence: CASRQGQGYGYTF. The chain recombines TRBV27 with TRBJ1-2, with 9 bases that match TRBD1. The V gene's germline CDR1 is MNHEY and CDR2 SMNVEV (reference sequence). J gave up 4 bases and V 6 bases, and 3 bases lay outside the gene matches. CDR3 size: 13 residues.

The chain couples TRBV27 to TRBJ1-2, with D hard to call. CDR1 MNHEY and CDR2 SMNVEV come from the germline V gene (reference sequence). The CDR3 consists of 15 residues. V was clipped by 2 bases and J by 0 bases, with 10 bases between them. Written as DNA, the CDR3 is TGTGCCAGCAGTTTACTTAGCAGATCTAACTATGGCTACACCTTC. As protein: CASSLLSRSNYGYTF.

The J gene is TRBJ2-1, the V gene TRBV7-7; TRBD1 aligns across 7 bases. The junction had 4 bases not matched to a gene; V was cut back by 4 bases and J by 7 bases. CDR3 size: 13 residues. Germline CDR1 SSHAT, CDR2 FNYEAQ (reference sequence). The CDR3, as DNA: TGTGCCAGCAGCTCAGACAGGGTAAATGAGCAGTTCTTC. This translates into CASSSDRVNEQFF.